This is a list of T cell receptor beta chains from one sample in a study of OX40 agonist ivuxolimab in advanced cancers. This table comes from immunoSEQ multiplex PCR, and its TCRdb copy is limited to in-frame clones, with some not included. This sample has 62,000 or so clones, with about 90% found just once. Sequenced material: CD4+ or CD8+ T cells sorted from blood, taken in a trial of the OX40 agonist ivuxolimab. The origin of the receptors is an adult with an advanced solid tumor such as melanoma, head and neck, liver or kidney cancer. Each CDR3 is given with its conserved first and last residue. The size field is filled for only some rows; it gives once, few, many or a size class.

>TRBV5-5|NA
CASSPHGTEAFF
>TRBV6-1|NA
CASSEDRVAGANVLTF
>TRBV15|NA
CATSRGTSGGGSTDTQYF
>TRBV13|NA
CASSQGSGLASIEQYF
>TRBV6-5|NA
CASSYSRAQFYEQYF
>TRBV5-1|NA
CASSFGTGISTDTQYF
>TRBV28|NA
CASSQGVTGELFF
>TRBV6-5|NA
CASRTQGRETQYF
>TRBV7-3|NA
CASSLTGGGPPDTQYF
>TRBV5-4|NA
CASSLDRGNSPLHF
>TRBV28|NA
CASSLSFNNEQFF
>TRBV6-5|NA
CASRHSAQGFYEQYF
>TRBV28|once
CASSNIVSGSQYF
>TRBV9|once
CASSAGLADSYEQYF
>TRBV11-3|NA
CASSLDSGVPDTQYF
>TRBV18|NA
CASSPGLAGSNEQYF
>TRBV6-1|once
CASRTGGGYEQYF
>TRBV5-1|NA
CASSLEGTGATEAFF
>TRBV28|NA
CASSPWTGTGANVLTF
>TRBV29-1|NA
CSVYDTEAFF
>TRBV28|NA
CASSLLGTSGLGRSYTF
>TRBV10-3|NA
CAIEGGGNEQFF
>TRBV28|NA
CASSKVRMGSPLHF